This T cell receptor (gamma chain) was sequenced during a study of γδ T cells in repeated Plasmodium falciparum infection. Per germline, CDR1 GITISATS and CDR2 ISYDGTV (reference sequence). V lost 0 bases, J lost 11 bases, and 7 bases stayed unmatched. CDR3 size: 12 residues. TCRdb reanalyzed the multiplex PCR reads using CATT. The table includes some 32,000 gamma-chain clones, approximately 1.4% detected once. Flow sorting of PBMC yielded separate Vgamma9/Vdelta2+ and Vdelta2-negative gammadelta T cell populations for bulk repertoire analysis. As concerns this clone: It differs at one base from a far larger clone, so likely a read error. At the DNA level, this CDR3 is encoded by other sequences in the same sample as well.

The sequence derives from a pool of human donors (malaria-infected and uninfected, not separated). The sample taken for sequencing was gamma-delta T cells from blood. The chain combines TRGV9 with TRGJ1 or TRGJ2. Matching the DNA to germline supplied the J gene, which TCRdb does not give. CDR3 in amino acids: CALWEVQIEKLF. CDR3 in DNA: TGTGCCTTGTGGGAGGTGCAGATCGAGAAACTCTTT.